The 2 T cell receptor beta chains listed next were all sequenced from one sample in a study of early T cells in non-severe SARS-CoV-2 infection (TCRdb year 2021). The library was produced with 5' RACE. The instrument given in TCRdb is NextSeq 500. TCRdb passed the public sequencing reads through fastp at Q25 and MiXCR, retaining productive beta sequences. All rows with the same CDR3 protein become a single entry with the most common DNA and genes. The sample table lists about 72,000 distinct CDR3 sequences, roughly 10% of them with a count of one. 2.5% to 3.5% of the sample comes from the top ten. Sequencing used whole blood. The receptors here all came from an adult who was a healthcare worker with PCR-confirmed SARS-CoV-2 infection or an uninfected control (not recorded which).

The sample holds a few counts of this clonotype. The chain is built from TRBV20-1 and TRBJ1-6; D unresolved. Looked up from germline, CDR1 is DFQATT and CDR2 is SNEGSKA (reference sequence). Trimming pared 6 bases from V and 7 bases from J, leaving 13 bases between. This CDR3 spans 13 amino acids. The CDR3 protein is CSALRVENSPLHF. The CDR3 nucleotides read TGCAGTGCCCTGCGGGTTGAAAATTCACCCCTCCACTTT.

The genes are TRBV19 and TRBJ2-2, with 9 bases lining up with TRBD1. The CDR3 is 14 amino acids. CDR1 is LNHDA, CDR2 SQIVND, per germline (reference sequence). The CDR3 is CAIQGASDTGELFF. CDR3 nucleotide sequence: TGTGCGATACAGGGGGCCTCGGACACCGGGGAGCTGTTTTTT.